Listed below are T cell receptor beta chains from one sample, sequenced in a study of shared clonotypes between healthy human individuals. Here immunoSEQ multiplex PCR was the method, and the copy in TCRdb shows in-frame clones only, minus some. The sample contains 2 million to 2.5 million clones, 93% of which appear only once. The sample comprised naive CD4+ T cells from PBMCs. These receptors were taken from a man younger than 35 in good health. Some clones in this sample may be carry-over from other donors' samples. Each CDR3 is given with its conserved first and last residue. A D gene is named only where the DNA matches it firmly. Clone size is stated in some rows and not others, as once, few, many or a class when expanded.

d_gene	v_gene	j_gene	abundance	CDR3aa	CDR3nt
TRBD1	TRBV4-1	TRBJ1-1	few	CASSRNAGQANTEAFF	TGCGCCAGCAGCCGGAACGCGGGACAGGCGAACACTGAAGCTTTCTTT
NA	TRBV12-5	TRBJ1-2	once	CASGLAGDRGYTF	TGTGCTAGTGGTTTGGCAGGGGATCGGGGCTACACCTTC
TRBD2	TRBV5-1	TRBJ2-3	NA	CASSIAGTSPDTQYF	TGCGCCAGCAGCATAGCCGGGACTAGCCCAGATACGCAGTATTTT
NA	TRBV28	TRBJ2-5	NA	CASSPPVRAQYF	TGTGCCAGCAGTCCTCCAGTTAGGGCCCAGTACTTC
NA	TRBV28	TRBJ1-4	NA	CASSLQNEKLFF	TGTGCCAGCAGTTTGCAGAATGAAAAACTGTTTTTT
NA	TRBV5-1	TRBJ2-5	NA	CASSSTAGRVGETQYF	TGCGCCAGCAGCTCTACAGCCGGGAGAGTGGGAGAGACCCAGTACTTC
TRBD2	TRBV7-3	TRBJ2-3	NA	CASSPTSSDTQYF	TGTGCCAGCAGTCCGACTAGCTCAGATACGCAGTATTTT
NA	TRBV7-2	TRBJ1-1	NA	CASSAPGIHTEAFF	TGTGCCAGCAGCGCACCAGGAATTCACACTGAAGCTTTCTTT
TRBD2	TRBV7-8	TRBJ2-5	once	CASSELGSGYQETQYF	TGTGCCAGCAGCGAGCTGGGTAGCGGGTACCAAGAGACCCAGTACTTC
NA	TRBV4-1	TRBJ2-7	NA	CASSLGSWAEQYF	TGCGCCAGCAGCCTGGGATCATGGGCCGAGCAGTACTTC
NA	TRBV20-1	TRBJ2-3	NA	CSARAVDTQYF	TGCAGTGCTAGGGCGGTAGATACGCAGTATTTT
TRBD1	TRBV7-9	TRBJ2-5	NA	CASSFRGPQGETQYF	TGTGCCAGCAGTTTCAGGGGGCCGCAGGGAGAGACCCAGTACTTC
NA	TRBV18	TRBJ2-1	NA	CASSLSVYNEQFF	TGTGCCAGCTCACTTTCGGTCTACAATGAGCAGTTCTTC
NA	TRBV15	TRBJ2-7	NA	CATSRRNSMALGEQYF	TGTGCCACCAGCAGACGTAATTCGATGGCCCTGGGAGAGCAGTACTTC
NA	TRBV7-2	TRBJ1-1	NA	CASSVKPQSLTEAFF	TGTGCCAGCAGCGTCAAGCCTCAAAGCCTAACTGAAGCTTTCTTT
TRBD1	TRBV28	TRBJ2-2	NA	CATTGTGLGTGELFF	TGTGCCACGACCGGGACAGGGCTTGGCACCGGGGAGCTGTTTTTT
NA	TRBV11-2	TRBJ2-7	NA	CASSLAGDPYEQYF	TGTGCCAGCAGCTTAGCGGGAGATCCATACGAGCAGTACTTC
NA	TRBV6-1	TRBJ1-2	NA	CAGIGGWYGYTF	TGTGCCGGGATAGGGGGATGGTATGGCTACACCTTC
NA	TRBV4-2	TRBJ1-2	NA	CASSQGTAVRWWGYTF	TGTGCCAGCAGCCAAGGGACGGCAGTGAGATGGTGGGGCTACACCTTC
NA	TRBV30	TRBJ1-1	NA	CAWSVGTWGAFF	TGTGCCTGGAGTGTGGGAACATGGGGAGCTTTCTTT
NA	TRBV4-1	TRBJ2-1	NA	CASSQEGPSNEQFF	TGCGCCAGCAGCCAAGAAGGACCCAGCAATGAGCAGTTCTTC
NA	TRBV5-1	TRBJ1-1	NA	CASSLAGLEAFF	TGCGCCAGCAGCTTGGCAGGGTTGGAAGCTTTCTTT
TRBD1	TRBV28	TRBJ1-2	few	CAGGGTGLGYTF	TGTGCCGGAGGAGGGACAGGGCTCGGCTACACCTTC
NA	TRBV27	TRBJ2-6	NA	CASSSNRDTLPGANVLTF	TGTGCCAGCAGTTCAAACCGGGACACCCTCCCTGGGGCCAACGTCCTGACTTTC
NA	TRBV5-1	TRBJ2-2	NA	CASSQGGWELFF	TGCGCCAGCAGCCAGGGCGGGTGGGAGCTGTTTTTT
NA	TRBV2	TRBJ2-2	NA	CASPPSRVEVTGELFF	TGTGCCAGCCCGCCGTCCAGGGTAGAGGTCACCGGGGAGCTGTTTTTT
NA	TRBV11-2	TRBJ2-1	NA	CASSLGGTPRPRDEQFF	TGTGCCAGCAGCTTAGGGGGAACCCCTCGTCCTCGGGATGAGCAGTTCTTC
TRBD1	TRBV6-5	TRBJ1-5	NA	CASSLDRDQPQHF	TGTGCCAGCAGTTTGGACAGGGACCAGCCCCAGCATTTT
NA	TRBV5-1	TRBJ1-5	NA	CASSTGQINQPQHF	TGCGCCAGCAGCACCGGACAGATCAATCAGCCCCAGCATTTT
NA	TRBV2	TRBJ2-7	NA	CARGNVGGYEQYF	TGTGCCAGAGGAAACGTAGGGGGCTACGAGCAGTACTTC
NA	TRBV18	TRBJ1-5	few	CASSPLTEYQPQHF	TGTGCCAGCTCACCCCTTACGGAGTATCAGCCCCAGCATTTT
NA	TRBV30	TRBJ1-1	NA	CAWDTRGEAFF	TGTGCCTGGGACACCCGAGGCGAAGCTTTCTTT
NA	TRBV7-8	TRBJ1-5	NA	CASTPKTGNNQPQHF	TGTGCCAGCACCCCCAAGACAGGTAACAATCAGCCCCAGCATTTT
TRBD2	TRBV5-1	TRBJ2-2	NA	CASSLEPSGSPGELFF	TGCGCCAGCAGCTTGGAACCTAGCGGGAGTCCCGGGGAGCTGTTTTTT
NA	TRBV29-1	TRBJ2-3	NA	CSVEQRTDTQYF	TGCAGCGTTGAACAACGCACAGATACGCAGTATTTT
NA	TRBV28	TRBJ2-2	NA	CASRRTPGELFF	TGTGCCAGCAGACGTACGCCCGGGGAGCTGTTTTTT
NA	TRBV6-5	TRBJ1-1	few	CASSYDSNTEAFF	TGTGCCAGCAGTTACGACTCGAACACTGAAGCTTTCTTT
TRBD1	TRBV28	TRBJ2-3	NA	CASSLTGTGWDADTQYF	TGTGCCAGCAGTTTAACTGGGACAGGGTGGGATGCAGATACGCAGTATTTT
NA	TRBV7-6	TRBJ1-3	NA	CASSSLEGNTIYF	TGTGCCAGCAGCTCCCTGGAAGGAAACACCATATATTTT
NA	TRBV5-1	TRBJ1-1	NA	CASSSNRNTEAFF	TGCGCCAGCAGCTCGAACAGGAACACTGAAGCTTTCTTT
TRBD1	TRBV5-8	TRBJ2-3	NA	CASSTGTGNTDTQYF	TGTGCCAGCAGCACCGGGACAGGGAACACAGATACGCAGTATTTT
TRBD1	TRBV9	TRBJ2-7	NA	CASSITGTGGNYEQYF	TGTGCCAGCAGCATAACCGGGACAGGGGGTAACTACGAGCAGTACTTC
NA	TRBV7-3	TRBJ1-1	NA	CASSLMLTTEAFF	TGTGCCAGCAGCTTAATGCTGACCACTGAAGCTTTCTTT
TRBD1	TRBV28	TRBJ1-3	NA	CASADRRSGNTIYF	TGTGCCAGCGCGGACAGGCGCTCTGGAAACACCATATATTTT
NA	TRBV19	TRBJ1-5	NA	CASRKGSNQPQHF	TGTGCCAGTAGGAAGGGGAGCAATCAGCCCCAGCATTTT
NA	TRBV10-1	TRBJ1-5	NA	CASIATPYRDPESNQPQHF	TGCGCCAGCATCGCCACCCCCTACCGGGACCCAGAGAGCAATCAGCCCCAGCATTTT
NA	TRBV7-3	TRBJ1-2	NA	CASSSSSQGAYGYTF	TGTGCCAGCAGCTCATCTTCACAGGGAGCCTATGGCTACACCTTC